This TCR beta chain was profiled in a study of T cells in Graves' hyperthyroidism and ophthalmopathy. This clonotype was picked up many times. RNA transcripts gave rise to amplified TCR beta CDR3 regions. RT-PCR in the first round (using the HTBI primer set) targeted the TCR CDR3. TCRdb called the multiplex PCR reads again in MiXCR, with one record for every CDR3 protein. The table has approximately 300,000 distinct CDR3 sequences, over 15% seen once. With 0 bases removed from V and 4 bases from J, the gap between germline ends came to 15 bases. The CDR3 is 16 residues long. Germline V gene data show CDR1 as DFQATT and CDR2 as SNEGSKA (reference sequence).

This chain uses TRBV20-1 with TRBJ2-2, with D unclear. The sample was blood. The receptor was isolated from a woman aged 55-70 years with Graves' ophthalmopathy. CDR3 DNA: TGCAGTGCTAGAGATTTTGGTCCGTGGGGCACCGGGGAGCTGTTTTTT. Its protein is CSARDFGPWGTGELFF.